This TCR beta chain emerged from a study of blood T cell repertoires in COVID-19 (dated by TCRdb to about 2020). A note on the overall study: Samples from collaborators originated in the United States, Italy and Spain and spanned both the acute and convalescent phases of COVID-19. The prospective study material was composed of cDNA or gDNA derived from T cells, B-cell-depleted T cells, or PBMCs. The dataset comprised deeply sampled blood TCRbeta repertoires from subjects exposed to, actively infected with, or recovered from COVID-19. The repertoires were made available in a free public database intended to serve as a resource for research on the immune response to SARS-CoV-2. The samples were drawn from the first 160 participants of the ongoing ImmuneRACE study and from 1,254 subjects provided by 6 global collaborators. The sample metadata nearly always contained a de-identified subject ID, COVID-19 status, age in years and sex. Where HLA class I and class II types were available, the types were taken from metadata supplied by the sample provider, not from assay-based typing.

V trim: 1 base; J trim: 6 bases; unmatched bases: 2. The cysteine opens and the phenylalanine closes a CDR3 of 14 amino acids. Left in the record is the CDR3 DNA by itself, 42 bases read in frame from the first base. The germline V gene (reference sequence) gives CDR1 as SEHNR and CDR2 as FQNEAQ. Collaborating institutions collected whole blood in K2EDTA tubes following their own protocols. For TCRbeta analysis, collaborators shipped samples in one of three forms: frozen whole blood, isolated PBMCs, or DNA extracted from either of those sample types. What the authors observed across the whole study: The amount of clinical and demographic metadata varied by source and participant and was provided uncurated.

As regards this clone: The clone's antigen remains unknown. No base quality information exists; no much larger clone differs at one position.

TCRbeta CDR3 regions were amplified from genomic DNA using the immunoSEQ Assay, a bias-controlled multiplex PCR. The study's own analysis went as follows. Nucleated cell counts per sample were estimated from amplification of reference gene primers within the assay. To quantify the absolute abundance of each unique TCRbeta CDR3 rearrangement, sequence reads were collapsed and filtered. For each sample, productive Simpson clonality was calculated as the square root of Simpson's diversity index across productive rearrangements. TCRdb stores this immuneACCESS table with in-frame sequences only. Part of the clones is absent; in the studies checked, under half of the shortfall reflects unresolved V genes, and no reason is known for the rest. V and J calls and clone size are as listed in that table; D and trimming were resolved from the DNA. The sample profile shows about 140,000 clones; over 70% of them were found once. The ten top clones hold 1.9% of the sample.

Recombination connected TRBV7-9 to TRBJ2-7; 11 junctional bases match TRBD1. The receptor was isolated from a woman aged 55-70 years with acute or convalescent COVID-19. Sample: peripheral blood. The nucleotide sequence is TGTGCCAGCAGCTTAGGGACAGGGGGCGGCGAGCAGTACTTC. It codes for CASSLGTGGGEQYF.